This T cell receptor (beta chain) was captured by sequencing in a study of blood T cells in healthy people across ages. The CDR3 sequence is 16 residues long. Germline V gene lookup returns CDR1 MNHEY and CDR2 SVGAGI. V gave up 2 bases and J gave up 7 bases; unmatched junction bases: 7. The use of a sample-barcoded 5' primer and a J-beta primer mix characterized a second PCR of roughly 6 to 11 cycles. With 12 random nucleotides, a template-switch adaptor tagged each individual cDNA molecule. TCRdb recomputed calls from the 5' RACE reads with MiXCR, one row per CDR3 protein. The data hold roughly 700,000 distinct CDR3 sequences, with roughly 49% observed a single time. Whenever a sample was processed, at least 6 million PBMCs were isolated.

The gene calls are TRBV6-5 and TRBJ2-1; 11 positions match TRBD2. Sequences were obtained from blood. This TCR was recovered from a woman aged 55-70 years in good health. The CDR3 nucleotides are TGTGCCAGCAGTTACCGTGTAGCGGGAGGGCCTAATGAGCAGTTCTTC. Protein product: CASSYRVAGGPNEQFF.